The clone carrying this T cell receptor beta chain was counted many times. What it binds is unknown. The data were taken from a study of identical twins. Findings of the study overall: Out-of-frame beta sequences exhibited a weaker degree of excess twin sharing.

TCRdb reanalysed the 5' RACE reads using MiXCR and keeps one entry per CDR3 protein. The sample includes about 220,000 distinct CDR3 sequences, 6.5% to 9% of them seen just once. There were only healthy Caucasians among the donors. V shed 3 bases, J shed 2 bases, and the junction held 4 bases outside the gene matches. CDR3 size: 15 residues. The germline V gene encodes CDR1 SGDLS and CDR2 YYNGEE. This sample also appeared in a second study, on yellow fever vaccine responses in identical twins.

This TCR was sampled from a woman aged 18-29 years in good health. Sequenced: CD8+ T cells sorted from blood. The chain has TRBV9 and TRBJ2-1; 8 bases match TRBD1. This CDR3 is CASSDRTGPYNEQFF. The CDR3 DNA sequence: TGTGCCAGCAGCGATAGGACAGGGCCCTACAATGAGCAGTTCTTC. Using reference TRBV9 and TRBJ2-1 for the parts outside the CDR3, the full variable domain is DSGVTQTPKHLITATGQRVTLRCSPRSGDLSVYWYQQSLDQGLQFLIQYYNGEERAKGNILERFSAQQFPDLHSELNLSSLELGDSALYFCASSDRTGPYNEQFFGPGTRLTVL.